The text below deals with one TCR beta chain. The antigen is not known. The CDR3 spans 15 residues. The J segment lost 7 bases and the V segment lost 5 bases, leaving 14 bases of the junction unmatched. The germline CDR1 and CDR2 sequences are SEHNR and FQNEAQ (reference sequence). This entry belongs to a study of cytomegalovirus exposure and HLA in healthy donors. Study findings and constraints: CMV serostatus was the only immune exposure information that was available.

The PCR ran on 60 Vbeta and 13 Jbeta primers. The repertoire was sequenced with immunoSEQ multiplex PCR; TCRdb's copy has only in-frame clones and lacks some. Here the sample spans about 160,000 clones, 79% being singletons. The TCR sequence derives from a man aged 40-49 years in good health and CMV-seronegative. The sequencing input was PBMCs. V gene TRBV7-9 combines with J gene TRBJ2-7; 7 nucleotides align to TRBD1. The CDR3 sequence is CASSPTLGTVGEQYF. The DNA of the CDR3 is TGTGCCAGCAGCCCGACCCTCGGGACAGTAGGGGAGCAGTACTTC.